This T cell receptor (beta chain) appears in the sequencing data of a study of control samples from healthy donors and cancer patients. This table comes from immunoSEQ multiplex PCR, and its TCRdb copy is limited to in-frame clones, with some not included. This table holds about 92,000 clones, roughly 78% found once. Germline V gives CDR1 SGHRS, CDR2 YFSETQ. V trimming: 7 bases; J trimming: 2 bases; junction bases outside the gene matches: 11. The CDR3 has 15 amino acids. The genes are TRBV5-1 and TRBJ2-5; 7 bases are shared with TRBD2. The receptor was isolated from a woman aged 55-69 years in good health. The sequenced sample was blood. The CDR3 spells CASSTGRGGQETQYF. As DNA, the CDR3 is TGCGCCAGCTCAACCGGCCGGGGAGGGCAAGAGACCCAGTACTTC.